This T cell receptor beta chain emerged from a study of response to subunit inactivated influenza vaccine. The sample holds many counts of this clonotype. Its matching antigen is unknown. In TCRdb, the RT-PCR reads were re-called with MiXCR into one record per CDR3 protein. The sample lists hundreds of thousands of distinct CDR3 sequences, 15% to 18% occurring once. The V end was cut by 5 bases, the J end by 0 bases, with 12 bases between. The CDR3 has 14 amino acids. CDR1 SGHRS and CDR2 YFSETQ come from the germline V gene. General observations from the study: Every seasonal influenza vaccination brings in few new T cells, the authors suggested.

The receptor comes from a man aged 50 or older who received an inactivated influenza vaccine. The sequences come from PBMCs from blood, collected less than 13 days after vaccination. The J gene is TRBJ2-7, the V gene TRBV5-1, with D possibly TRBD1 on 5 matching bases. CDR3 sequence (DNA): TGCGCCAGCAGTCGGCAGGGCCCCTCCTACGAGCAGTACTTC. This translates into CASSRQGPSYEQYF.